This TCR beta chain was profiled in a study of OX40 agonist ivuxolimab in advanced cancers. Study-level background: All patients had ivuxolimab intravenously every 2 weeks at 0.01 to 10 mg/kg. Findings of the study overall: Some patients who did not respond also had low normalized T-cell clonal expansion. CD4+ and CD8+ blood T cells expanded clonally by week 6 at 0.1 to 3.0 mg/kg. On average, a greater number of expanded clones characterised CD8+ T cells relative to CD4+.

The data were produced by immunoSEQ multiplex PCR, yet TCRdb's version contains in-frame clones alone and is incomplete. Among 60,000 to 75,000 clones listed, around 88% were seen once. To note about this clone: Its antigen remains unknown.

The CDR3 spans 13 residues. V shed 6 bases and J shed 5 bases, with 16 bases lying between them. Germline assignment: CDR1 SQVTM and CDR2 ANQGSEA. This chain joins TRBV29-1 and TRBJ2-5; D is possibly TRBD1 or TRBD2 (6 bases each). This receptor was obtained from an adult with an advanced solid tumor such as melanoma, head and neck, liver or kidney cancer. The sample consisted of CD4+ or CD8+ T cells sorted from blood, taken in a trial of the OX40 agonist ivuxolimab. The CDR3 nucleotides are TGCAGCGTCCTCACACGGGGGCGGGAGACCCAGTACTTC. This translates into CSVLTRGRETQYF.